This T cell receptor (beta chain) was captured in a study of T cell responses to AZD1222 COVID-19 vaccine. Only in-frame clones appear in the TCRdb table, and some are missing; sequencing was by immunoSEQ multiplex PCR. Of some 180,000 clones in the sample, around 94% were seen once. V lost 5 bases to trimming and J lost 6 bases, with 8 bases between them. The germline CDR1 and CDR2 sequences are LNHDA and SQIVND (reference sequence). The CDR3 is made up of 13 amino acids. Whole-study results and caveats: Repertoires were obtained only post-peak T cell response. Possibly, clonal diversity was underestimated; donors were largely white British and included more females.

Worth noting for this clone: What it binds is unknown.

V and J are TRBV19 and TRBJ1-6; TRBD1 might be the D (5 bases). The specimen was peripheral blood, collected on day 0 of AZD1222 vaccination. The TCR originated in an adult in good health. The CDR3 is CASSQGLNSPLHF. CDR3 nucleotides: TGTGCCAGTAGTCAGGGTCTTAATTCACCCCTCCACTTT.